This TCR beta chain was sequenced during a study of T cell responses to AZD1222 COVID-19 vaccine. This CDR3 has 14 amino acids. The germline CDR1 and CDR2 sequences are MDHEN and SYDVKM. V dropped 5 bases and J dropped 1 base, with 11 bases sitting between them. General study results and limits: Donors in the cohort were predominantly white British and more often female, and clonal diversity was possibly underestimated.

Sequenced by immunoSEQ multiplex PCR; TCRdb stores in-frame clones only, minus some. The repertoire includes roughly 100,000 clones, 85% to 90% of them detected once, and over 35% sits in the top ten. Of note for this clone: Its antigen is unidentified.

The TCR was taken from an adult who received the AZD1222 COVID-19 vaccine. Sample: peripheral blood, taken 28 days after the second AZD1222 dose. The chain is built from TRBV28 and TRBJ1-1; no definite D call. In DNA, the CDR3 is TGTGCCAGCAGTCCAACGCAAAGGAACACTGAAGCTTTCTTT. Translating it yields CASSPTQRNTEAFF.